This TCR beta chain was profiled in a study of shared clonotypes between healthy human individuals. Assay used: immunoSEQ multiplex PCR; TCRdb lists only in-frame clones, some missing. The top ten hold around 1.5% of the sample, which has roughly 1 million clones, approximately 68% seen once. CDR3 size: 16 residues. Germline V gene data show CDR1 as SGHAT and CDR2 as FQNNGV. Deletions cut 4 bases from V and 0 bases from J, with 12 bases between. The rearrangement links TRBV11-2 to TRBJ2-2, with a tentative D call TRBD1 (6 bases). The sample was memory CD4+ T cells sorted from blood. The subset: CD45RA-negative fraction. This receptor was obtained from a man aged 18 to 30 in good health. CDR3 coding DNA: TGTGCCAGCAGCTCAGGACAGTTGGCGAACACCGGGGAGCTGTTTTTT. Amino acid sequence: CASSSGQLANTGELFF.